The T cell receptor beta chain described here comes from a study of cytomegalovirus exposure and HLA in healthy donors (dated by TCRdb to 2015 to 2018). General notes on the study: According to an earlier analysis of 587 of the donors, about 190 million T cells yielded approximately 120 million unique TCR beta sequences and around 300 Gb of sequence data. Roughly 310 gigabases of sequencing data and approximately 93 million unique TCR sequences were included in an early release covering about 600 HLA-typed donors. The genetic ancestry cluster associated with self-reported Caucasian donors included roughly four fifths of the 398 genotyped donors. The study aimed to test whether cataloging public T cell receptors could reveal signatures of past pathogen exposure. The T cell repertoires of under 700 subjects were profiled by immunosequencing and related to cytomegalovirus serostatus. Besides the first cohort of more than 650 subjects, a separate validation cohort made up of 120 different subjects was used. The study combined high-throughput TCR immunosequencing, statistical association of individual TCRs with disease status, and machine learning to predict cytomegalovirus infection status. A later analysis re-examined previously published TCR beta repertoires from roughly 720 donors and added high-resolution HLA genotyping to investigate patterns of TCR occurrence. Rather than using new phenotypic data, the later analysis identified candidate immune exposures from TCR beta sequences and from how often those sequences occurred across donors. To decide whether each TCR beta V gene segment behaved as functional or pseudogenic, an earlier analysis of nearly 600 of the donors relied on high-throughput TCR beta sequencing. Donor age, sex, ethnicity and CMV serostatus were compiled alongside the repertoire data. Genome-wide SNP genotypes for about 65% of the roughly 700 donors were used in a later genetic analysis, which treated that subset as a discovery cohort. All discovery cohort repertoires had been generated on a single sequencing platform. HLA typing covered class I and class II loci at four-digit resolution. Typing coverage differed by locus: A, B, C, DRB1 and DQB1 were typed in roughly 629-630 donors, DQA1 in approximately 520, DPA1 in 600 to 610, and DPB1 in 400 to 490. Because of strong linkage in the cohort, roughly five DR-DQ haplotypes were treated as single units for association and clustering. Among a few hundred genotyped donors of the cohort, an average of roughly 240,000 unique TCR beta nucleotide sequences were sequenced per donor, roughly 20% of them non-productive. Broader findings and caveats from the paper: According to a later analysis, most CMV-associated TCR beta chains appeared to be HLA-restricted, and the HLA associations seemed to be driven largely by CMV exposure. At a false discovery rate of 0.05, a later analysis linked some 17,000 TCR beta sequences to specific HLA alleles. For the cohort, immune exposure information was limited to CMV serostatus. When HLA alleles, especially DR and DQ, strongly co-occurred, attributing TCR associations to individual alleles was difficult. Broadly in line with IMGT annotations, most TCR beta V segments showed up in productive rearrangements about 87% or about 30% of the time in an earlier analysis of around 550 of the donors. In a later analysis, the rate of TCR association differed among HLA loci, with DRB1 alleles having the most associated TCRs and HLA-C alleles having the fewest. A further reported finding was that TCR beta sequences accurately predicted the HLA-A and HLA-B alleles for most subjects in the first cohort. According to the authors, the approach could potentially be generalized to other disease states and immunological phenotypes. Because HLA typing was missing for some donors at each locus, association tests included only the typed subset. The sequencing pipeline was judged likely to have produced a cluster of highly shared sequence variants as a technical artifact. The presence/absence analyses assumed that sequencing depth was roughly uniform across donors, and that assumption may not be true. Linkage disequilibrium might explain the correlated functional status among segregating V segments, but an unknown experimental factor could not be ruled out. Cytomegalovirus status was reported to be diagnosed by the classifier with high specificity and sensitivity in both the original and validation cohorts. Across donors, most TCR sequences were observed very rarely, whereas some public TCRs were present in many individuals. In a later analysis, HLA-associated TCR beta chains showed more clonal expansion and lower generation probabilities than non-associated chains that were equally common. Because counts were too low, seventeen rarely observed V segments, including chromosome 9 orphons, were excluded from the earlier analysis of about 500 of the donors. In vitro tests confirmed that three of the cytomegalovirus-associated TCR beta chains recognize cytomegalovirus antigens. An association between a missense DCLRE1C variant and V-gene and J-gene trimming of TCR beta chains was found in a later genetic analysis and replicated in an independent cohort. In a later analysis, several top co-occurrence clusters were reported to appear linked to parvovirus B19, influenza, CMV and Epstein-Barr virus. The cohort was sequenced for TCR beta chains only, and without alpha or paired-chain data the features that could be detected were limited. The study listed approximately 150 TCR beta chains as associated with cytomegalovirus. Compared with the 666-donor mean, donors in an Asian-associated ancestry cluster had fewer N-insertions in productive TCRs, according to a later genetic analysis.

In total, 500 to 700 healthy bone marrow donors made up the cohort. All cohort members were sampled while nominally healthy, although unrecorded immune exposures were likely present. The donor was CMV seronegative and was included in the group of 352 seronegative cohort members. Every donor gave a peripheral blood sample, and the peripheral blood mononuclear cells from that sample were used for TCR beta sequencing. The Qiagen DNeasy Blood Extraction Kit was used to extract genomic DNA from the blood cell samples. Receptor amplification or capture employed the immunoSEQ multiplex PCR assay. For the multiplex PCR, a mixture combining 60 forward primers for TCR Vbeta segments and 13 reverse primers for TCR Jbeta segments was used. A multiplex PCR assay on genomic DNA amplified the CDR3 region of rearranged TCR beta genes. Amplified TCR beta libraries were sequenced as 87-base-pair reads on the Illumina HiSeq System. In the paper's pipeline: A later analysis counted tens of millions of unique TCR beta chains across the 650 to 800 repertoires, and roughly 10 million of these chains were shared by at least two donors. A nearest-neighbor algorithm error-corrected the raw reads and collapsed the reads into unique sequences, merging closely related sequences to remove PCR and sequencing errors. Alignment of CDR3 sequences to IMGT reference sequences was used to assign V, D and J gene segments. For a sequence to be retained, a match of at least six nucleotides was required to both a V gene segment and a J gene segment. A rearrangement counted as productive if the CDR3 had no stop codons and remained in frame with V and J, and every other rearrangement counted as non-productive. Following IMGT convention, CDR3 was defined as the stretch from the second conserved V-encoded cysteine up to the conserved J-encoded phenylalanine. Sequences without an unambiguous match to a single V gene segment were excluded from the earlier analysis of about 600 of the donors. An earlier analysis of 450 to 650 of the donors called V segments functional above 56.7% productive rearrangements and segregating when the between-donor standard deviation exceeded 5%. To diagnose cytomegalovirus status from the catalog of TCR beta chain sequences, a statistical classification framework was built. A later analysis assigned V and J genes by comparing TCR nucleotide sequences with IMGT/GENE-DB human TR gene sequences. A later analysis assigned CDR3 sequences and most-parsimonious VDJ recombination scenarios with the TCRdist pipeline. In a later analysis, every TCR beta chain was defined by the combination of its CDR3 amino acid sequence and its V-gene family, and reads without a unique V-gene family were dropped. In a later analysis, 450 to 600 highly shared, low-generation-probability nucleotide sequences were removed to address suspected cross-contamination and a sequencing artifact. A later analysis calculated a clonal expansion index for each public chain from normalized within-repertoire ranks of inferred template counts. Generation probabilities in a later analysis came from a VDJ recombination model fitted to out-of-frame rearrangements, and those results were checked against IGoR. In a later analysis, TCR-TCR, TCR-HLA and TCR-CMV co-occurrence was scored with hypergeometric tests, and a repertoire-size bias correction was applied to TCR pairs. In a later analysis, false discovery rates were estimated by permuting HLA or CMV assignments 20 times. In a later analysis, co-occurring TCRs were grouped with DBSCAN, and TCRdist sequence similarity was added when clustering was performed within HLA-allele-positive subsets. Co-occurrence clustering excluded repertoires with fewer than 30,000 or more than 120,000 public chains, plus five with anomalous nucleotide sharing. TCRdb obtained this table from immuneACCESS and retained in-frame rearrangements with V and J assigned. These tables miss some clones; where compared with another copy, unresolved V genes account for less than half of the shortfall, and the remainder is unexplained. The V and J calls and the clone size are those of that table, but D and trimming were determined from the DNA. Counted in this sample were about 160,000 clones; about 71% of them appeared once. More than 2.5% of the sample is taken by the ten largest.

To note about this clone: It lacks a known antigen. The record has no base qualities; no much larger clone is one base away.

This TCR was sampled from a woman between 25 and 40 years old in good health and CMV-seronegative. The sample was PBMCs.

The DNA sequence follows: TGTGCCAGCAGCCTCATAGCGGGAACATGGCCGAACAATGAGCAGTTCTTC. It translates to CASSLIAGTWPNNEQFF. The chain employs TRBV4-2 and TRBJ2-1; the junction holds 8 bases that match TRBD2. The junction shows trimming of 4 bases on V and 5 bases on J, and the gene matches do not reach 13 bases of it. From a lookup of the germline V gene, CDR1 and CDR2 are LGHNA and YNFKEQ. The CDR3 runs 17 amino acids, cysteine and phenylalanine included. The retained sequence is limited to the CDR3, 51 bases, with the frame set at the first base.